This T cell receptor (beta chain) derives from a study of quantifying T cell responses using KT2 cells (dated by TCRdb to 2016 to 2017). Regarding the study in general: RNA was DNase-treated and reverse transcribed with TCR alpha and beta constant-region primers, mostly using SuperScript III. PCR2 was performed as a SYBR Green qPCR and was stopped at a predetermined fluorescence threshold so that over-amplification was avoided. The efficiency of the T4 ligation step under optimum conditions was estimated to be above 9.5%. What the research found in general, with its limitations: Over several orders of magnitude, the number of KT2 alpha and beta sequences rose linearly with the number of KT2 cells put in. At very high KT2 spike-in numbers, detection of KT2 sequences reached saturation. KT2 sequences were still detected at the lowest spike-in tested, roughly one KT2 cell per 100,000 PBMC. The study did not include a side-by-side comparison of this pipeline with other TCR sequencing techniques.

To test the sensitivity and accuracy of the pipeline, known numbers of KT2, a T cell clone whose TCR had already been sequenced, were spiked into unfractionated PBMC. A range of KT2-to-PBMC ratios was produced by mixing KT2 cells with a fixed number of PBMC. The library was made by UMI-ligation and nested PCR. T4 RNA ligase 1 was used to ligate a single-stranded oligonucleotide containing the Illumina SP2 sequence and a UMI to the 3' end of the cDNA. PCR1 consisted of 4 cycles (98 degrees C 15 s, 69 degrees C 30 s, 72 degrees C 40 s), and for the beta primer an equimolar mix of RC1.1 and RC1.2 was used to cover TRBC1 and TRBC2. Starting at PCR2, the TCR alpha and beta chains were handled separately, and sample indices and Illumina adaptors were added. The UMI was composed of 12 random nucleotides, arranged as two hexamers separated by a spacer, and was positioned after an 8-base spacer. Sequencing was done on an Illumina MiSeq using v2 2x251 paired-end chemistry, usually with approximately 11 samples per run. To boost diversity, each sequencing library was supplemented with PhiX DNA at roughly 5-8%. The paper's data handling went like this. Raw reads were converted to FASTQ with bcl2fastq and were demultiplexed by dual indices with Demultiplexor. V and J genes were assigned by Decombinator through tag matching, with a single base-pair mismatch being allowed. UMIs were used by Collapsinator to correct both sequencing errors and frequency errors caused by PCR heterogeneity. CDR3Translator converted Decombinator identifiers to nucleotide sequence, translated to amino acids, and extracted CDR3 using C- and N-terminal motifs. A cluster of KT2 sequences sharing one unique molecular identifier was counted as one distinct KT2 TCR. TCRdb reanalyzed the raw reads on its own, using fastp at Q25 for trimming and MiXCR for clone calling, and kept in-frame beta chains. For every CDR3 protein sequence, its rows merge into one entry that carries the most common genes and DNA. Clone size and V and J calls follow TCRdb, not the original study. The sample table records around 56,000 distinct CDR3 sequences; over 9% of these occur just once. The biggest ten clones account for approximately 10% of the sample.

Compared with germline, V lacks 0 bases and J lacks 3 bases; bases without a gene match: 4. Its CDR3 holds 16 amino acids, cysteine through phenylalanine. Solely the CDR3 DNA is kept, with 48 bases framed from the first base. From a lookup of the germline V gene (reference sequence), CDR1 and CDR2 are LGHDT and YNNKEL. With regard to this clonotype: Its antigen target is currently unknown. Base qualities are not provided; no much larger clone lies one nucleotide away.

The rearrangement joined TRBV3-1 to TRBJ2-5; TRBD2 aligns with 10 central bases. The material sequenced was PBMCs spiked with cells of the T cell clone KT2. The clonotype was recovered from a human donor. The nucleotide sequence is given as TGTGCCAGCAGCCAAGATACTAGCGGGGTTAAAGAGACCCAGTACTTC. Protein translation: CASSQDTSGVKETQYF.